A selection of T cell receptor beta chains follows, all from one sample in a study of blood T cell repertoires in COVID-19. Only in-frame clones appear in the TCRdb table, and some are missing; sequencing was by immunoSEQ multiplex PCR. The repertoire holds 100,000 or so clones, with approximately 82% as singletons. The sequenced sample was peripheral blood. These receptors were collected from an elderly woman with acute or convalescent COVID-19. Both conserved end residues are part of each CDR3. A D gene is named only where the DNA matches it firmly.

CDR3 length | D gene | J gene | V gene | CDR3 protein
15 | - | TRBJ1-2 | TRBV2 | CASSQGQSSNYGYTF
14 | - | TRBJ1-3 | TRBV19 | CASRSGSSGNTIYF
17 | TRBD2 | TRBJ2-4 | TRBV6-1 | CASSDPRGGAHRNIQYF
12 | - | TRBJ1-1 | TRBV7-9 | CAYGGKNTEAFF
13 | TRBD2 | TRBJ2-7 | TRBV29-1 | CSVVTAGTYEQYF
15 | TRBD1 | TRBJ1-3 | TRBV19 | CASLGDRAYGNTIYF
14 | TRBD2 | TRBJ2-1 | TRBV18 | CASSPASGSNEQFF
13 | - | TRBJ2-7 | TRBV28 | CASSLLVNGEQYF
15 | TRBD2 | TRBJ2-1 | TRBV18 | CASSPGGEGRDEQFF
17 | TRBD2 | TRBJ2-1 | TRBV11-3 | CASPDGGREVAYNEQFF
14 | - | TRBJ1-2 | TRBV19 | CASSTAGLNYGYTF
15 | TRBD2 | TRBJ2-7 | TRBV11-2 | CASSTTSGSSYEQYF
16 | - | TRBJ1-6 | TRBV6-5 | CASSYSGTQYNSPLHF
12 | - | TRBJ2-7 | TRBV28 | CASSVTRYEQYF
14 | TRBD2 | TRBJ2-5 | TRBV7-2 | CASSLGGRVETQYF
13 | TRBD1 | TRBJ2-7 | TRBV10-1 | CARPGTGSYEQYF
13 | TRBD1 | TRBJ1-1 | TRBV10-3 | CAISPGGYTEAFF
11 | - | TRBJ2-1 | TRBV7-9 | CASSLGGPRFF
14 | TRBD1 | TRBJ2-5 | TRBV5-1 | CASSSTGRQETQYF
14 | TRBD1 | TRBJ1-2 | TRBV28 | CASNPTGGGYGYTF
15 | TRBD1 | TRBJ2-3 | TRBV25-1 | CASSGRQGATDTQYF
13 | TRBD1 | TRBJ1-2 | TRBV5-4 | CASSLRDSYGYTF
14 | - | TRBJ2-7 | TRBV6-5 | CASSYREGAYEQYF
13 | - | TRBJ1-2 | TRBV28 | CASSLNRAYGYTF
13 | - | TRBJ2-2 | TRBV19 | CASSIYSPGELFF
13 | - | TRBJ1-1 | TRBV5-1 | CASSTPGNTEAFF
15 | - | TRBJ2-2 | TRBV24-1 | CATSPPGRDTGELFF
16 | TRBD2 | TRBJ2-3 | TRBV7-9 | CASSFLLAGGTDTQYF
13 | - | TRBJ2-2 | TRBV5-5 | CASSSILTGELFF
15 | TRBD1 | TRBJ2-7 | TRBV27 | CASSREPGQSYEQYF
14 | TRBD1 | TRBJ2-1 | TRBV7-2 | CASSRQGTYNEQFF